This T cell receptor (beta chain) came from a study of beta chain features in type 1 diabetes. Across the study: Healthy donors, compared against patients, showed similar age, gender and cell yields. Points from the study as a whole: Across all four CD4+ subsets, people with type 1 diabetes showed modestly shorter TCRB CDR3s. Reads derived from cDNA could over-represent cells showing high TCR expression. In the patient group, naive, central memory and Treg TCRB repertoires seemed more alike than in the healthy donor group.

As for this clone: Its antigen is not known.

Every bit of the isolated RNA underwent reverse transcription, so sequencing read expressed TCRB transcripts. Libraries were prepared by immunoSEQ multiplex PCR; TCRdb keeps only in-frame clonotypes and omits some of them. This table holds 400,000 or so clones, over 9.5% found once. It was via CD45RO/CCR7/CD25/CD127/CD95/CD27 that CD4+ naive, central memory, regulatory and stem cell-like memory cells were sorted. Trimming removed 5 bases from V and 5 bases from J; junction bases left unmatched: 6. This CDR3 spans 13 amino acids. Germline V gene sequence: CDR1 ENHRY, CDR2 SYGVKD. The source is a young woman with type 1 diabetes. The sample comprised naive CD4+ T cells from blood. The rearrangement joins TRBV10-3 to TRBJ2-7; 7 nucleotides match TRBD2. CDR3 in amino acids: CAISSGKGDEQYF. As DNA, the CDR3 is TGTGCCATCAGTAGCGGGAAGGGCGACGAGCAGTACTTC.